The 8 T cell receptor beta chains presented below share a single source sample, sequenced in a study of T-cell memory formation after mild COVID-19. TCRdb processed the 5' RACE reads anew with MiXCR; each CDR3 protein has one entry. The table includes roughly 110,000 distinct CDR3 sequences, approximately 15% detected once. The specimen sequenced was PBMCs or a T cell subset sorted from them (not recorded which). The receptors come from an adult woman who had mild COVID-19 (a few samples of this study predate the infection). Cell type and time point are not known.

This clonotype appeared a few times. V gene TRBV25-1 combines with J gene TRBJ2-5; 7 bases are a match to TRBD2. CDR3 length equals 13 residues. Germline V CDR1 and CDR2: MGHDK, SYGVNS. The J segment lost 4 bases and the V segment lost 8 bases, leaving 7 bases of the junction unmatched. The chain's CDR3 is CASWGGEGETQYF. The DNA of the CDR3 is TGTGCCAGCTGGGGGGGAGAGGGAGAGACCCAGTACTTC.

This clonotype turned up a few times. The rearrangement links TRBV27 to TRBJ2-3; TRBD1 or TRBD2 may be the D gene (5 bases each). The CDR3 extends over 15 amino acids. The ends were cut back, 6 bases at V and 3 bases at J, with 16 bases in the middle. Germline V gives CDR1 MNHEY, CDR2 SMNVEV (reference sequence). The CDR3 loop reads CASSLLVGATDTQYF. The CDR3 DNA reads TGTGCCAGCAGCCTGTTGGTCGGGGCAACAGATACGCAGTATTTT.

Only a few counts were recorded for this clonotype. The V call is TRBV20-1, the J call TRBJ2-1; 13 bases match TRBD2. The germline CDR1 and CDR2 sequences are DFQATT and SNEGSKA (reference sequence). This CDR3 has 19 residues. J was trimmed by 6 bases and V by 1 base; bases with no gene match: 15. This chain's CDR3 is CSARVPGLAGSFNSNEQFF. As DNA, the CDR3 is TGCAGTGCTAGAGTTCCGGGACTAGCGGGATCGTTTAATTCCAATGAGCAGTTCTTC.

The J gene is TRBJ1-5, the V gene TRBV28, with D perhaps TRBD1 (6 bases). The CDR3 covers 14 residues. V was pared by 6 bases and J by 1 base, with 10 bases between. Germline V gene data show CDR1 as MDHEN and CDR2 as SYDVKM. This chain's CDR3 is CASRSGTSNQPQHF. The DNA of the CDR3 is TGTGCCAGCAGATCCGGGACAAGCAATCAGCCCCAGCATTTT.

This clonotype was detected many times. The V call is TRBV19, the J call TRBJ2-3, with 11 bases matching TRBD2. The CDR3 has 16 residues. V was pared by 4 bases and J by 5 bases, with 8 bases of the junction left unmatched. Germline V lookup: CDR1 LNHDA, CDR2 SQIVND (reference sequence). The CDR3 spells CASSKLAGAREDTQYF. DNA for the CDR3: TGTGCCAGTAGTAAACTAGCGGGGGCCCGGGAAGATACGCAGTATTTT.

In regard to this clonotype: A much more abundant neighbour one base away suggests this may be a read error. The J gene is TRBJ2-1, the V gene TRBV5-1, with D perhaps TRBD2 (5 bases). CDR1 SGHRS and CDR2 YFSETQ come from the germline V gene. This CDR3 has 16 amino acids. The CDR3: CSSSPSGDHSYNEQFF. Written as DNA, the CDR3 is TGCTCCAGCAGCCCCAGCGGTGACCACTCCTACAATGAGCAGTTCTTC.

This clonotype was seen only a few times. This chain's CDR3 is CAISESRTSGSDEQYF. Written as DNA, the CDR3 is TGTGCCATCAGTGAGTCGAGGACTAGCGGGAGCGACGAGCAGTACTTC. This rearrangement joins TRBV10-3 to TRBJ2-7; 13 bases are a match to TRBD2. Unmatched junction bases numbered 4, after V lost 0 bases and J lost 5 bases. CDR1 ENHRY and CDR2 SYGVKD come from the germline V gene. CDR3 length: 16 amino acids.

This clonotype was seen a few times. Written as DNA, the CDR3 is TGTGCCAGCAGCTTTCCCGGGGGGAACGAGCAGTACTTC. It is translated as CASSFPGGNEQYF. V and J are TRBV5-4 and TRBJ2-7, with 7 nucleotides matching TRBD2. Germline V gives CDR1 SGHNT, CDR2 YYREEE (reference sequence). The CDR3 has 13 amino acids. Trimming removed 2 bases from V and 5 bases from J; junction bases left unmatched: 4.